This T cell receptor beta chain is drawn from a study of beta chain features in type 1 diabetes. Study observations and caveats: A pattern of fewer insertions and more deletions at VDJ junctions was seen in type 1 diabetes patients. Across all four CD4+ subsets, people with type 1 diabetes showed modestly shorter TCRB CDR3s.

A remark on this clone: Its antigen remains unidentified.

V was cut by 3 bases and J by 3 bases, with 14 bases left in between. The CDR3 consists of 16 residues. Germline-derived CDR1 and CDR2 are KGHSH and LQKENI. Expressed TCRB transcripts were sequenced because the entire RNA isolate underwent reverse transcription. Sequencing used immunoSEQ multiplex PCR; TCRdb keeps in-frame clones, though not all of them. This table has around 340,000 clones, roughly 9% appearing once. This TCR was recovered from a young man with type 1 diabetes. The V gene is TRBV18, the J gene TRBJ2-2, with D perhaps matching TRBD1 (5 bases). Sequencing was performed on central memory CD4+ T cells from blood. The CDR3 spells CASSPLIGQDTGELFF. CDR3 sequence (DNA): TGTGCCAGCTCACCGCTGATCGGACAAGACACCGGGGAGCTGTTTTTT.